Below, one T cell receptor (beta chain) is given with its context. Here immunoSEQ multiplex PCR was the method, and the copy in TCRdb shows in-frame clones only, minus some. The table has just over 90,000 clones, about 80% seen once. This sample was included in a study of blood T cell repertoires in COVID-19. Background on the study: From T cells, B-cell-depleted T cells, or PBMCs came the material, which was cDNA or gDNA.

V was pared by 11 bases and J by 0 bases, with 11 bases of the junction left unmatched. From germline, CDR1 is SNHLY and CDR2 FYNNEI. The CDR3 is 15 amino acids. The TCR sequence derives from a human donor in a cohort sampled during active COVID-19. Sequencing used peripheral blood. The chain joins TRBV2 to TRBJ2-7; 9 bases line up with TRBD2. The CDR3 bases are TGTGCCTCCCGAGGGCGACTAGCGGCCTCCTACGAGCAGTACTTC. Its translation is CASRGRLAASYEQYF.